This TCR beta chain originates from a study of CD8 T cells in ankylosing spondylitis. On this clonotype: Antigen unknown.

The CDR3 is 23 residues long. The study, taken as a whole, reports: A TCR beta motif of fewer than ten highly homologous variants seemed to mark ankylosing spondylitis blood. The study looked at matched synovial fluid samples from ankylosing spondylitis patients. Disease-linked clones were reported to be significantly enriched there. Within peripheral blood, clones linked to disease were CD8+ and relatively rare.

Library preparation for TCR beta used quantitative 5'-RACE with molecular barcodes. Each CDR3 protein is one row after TCRdb ran MiXCR on the 5' RACE reads. This repertoire shows fewer than 750,000 distinct CDR3 sequences, around 19% found once; its top ten account for about a fifth. J is TRBJ2-1 and V is TRBV21-1; the D call in the table, TRBD2, was not verified against the DNA. TRBV21-1 is a pseudogene segment. Sequenced: blood, either unsorted or a sorted T cell fraction (not recorded which). The TCR was taken from a male donor with ankylosing spondylitis. Written as DNA, the CDR3 is TGTGCCAGCAGCAATGAGTTTGTGCCAGCTAGCGGGAGCTGGCTAGACTCCTACAATGAGCAGTTCTTC. Residues: CASSNEFVPASGSWLDSYNEQFF.